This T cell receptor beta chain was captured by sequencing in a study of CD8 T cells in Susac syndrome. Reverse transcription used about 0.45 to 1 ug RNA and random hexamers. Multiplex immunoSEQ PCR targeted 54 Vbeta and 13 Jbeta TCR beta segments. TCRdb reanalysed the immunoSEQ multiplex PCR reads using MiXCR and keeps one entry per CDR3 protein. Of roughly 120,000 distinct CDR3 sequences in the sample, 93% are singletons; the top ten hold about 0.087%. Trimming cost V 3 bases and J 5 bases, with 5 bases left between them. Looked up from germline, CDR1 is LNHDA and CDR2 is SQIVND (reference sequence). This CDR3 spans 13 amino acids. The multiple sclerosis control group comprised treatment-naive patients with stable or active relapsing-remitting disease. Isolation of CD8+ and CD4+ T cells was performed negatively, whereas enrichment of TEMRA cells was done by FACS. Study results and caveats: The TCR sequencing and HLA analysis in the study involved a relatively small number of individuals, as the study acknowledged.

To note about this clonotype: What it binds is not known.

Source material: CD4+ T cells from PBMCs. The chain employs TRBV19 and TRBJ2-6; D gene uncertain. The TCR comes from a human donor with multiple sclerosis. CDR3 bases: TGTGCCAGTAGTATGGGTTGGGCCAACGTCCTGACTTTC. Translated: CASSMGWANVLTF.